This T cell receptor (beta chain) was identified in a study of beta chain features in type 1 diabetes. From germline, CDR1 is SQVTM and CDR2 ANQGSEA. The CDR3 sequence is 13 residues long. V was clipped by 5 bases and J by 3 bases; unmatched bases: 7. In this sample, this clone turned up a few times. Its antigen is currently unknown. Approximately 0.11 L of blood, on average, came from one heparinised draw per donor. It was via CD45RO/CCR7/CD25/CD127/CD95/CD27 that CD4+ naive, central memory, regulatory and stem cell-like memory cells were sorted. Notes on the study in general: All four CD4+ subsets from Type 1 diabetes patients carried moderately but significantly shorter TCRB CDR3s. PCR could preferentially amplify shorter templates, alike in patients and controls.

Expressed TCRB transcripts were sequenced because the entire RNA isolate underwent reverse transcription. Profiling relied on immunoSEQ multiplex PCR, and the TCRdb table lists in-frame clones only, not all of them. The table records 240,000 or so clones, approximately 15% of them present only once. The V and J genes are TRBV29-1 and TRBJ2-7; 7 nucleotides agree with TRBD1. Material: naive CD4+ T cells from blood. This TCR came from a man aged 30 to 39 with type 1 diabetes. For the CDR3, the DNA is TGCAGCGTTAAGGTGACAGGGCTCTACGAGCAGTACTTC. Encoded protein: CSVKVTGLYEQYF.